The 24 T cell receptor beta chains presented below share a single source sample, sequenced in a study of blood T cell repertoires in COVID-19. The protocol was immunoSEQ multiplex PCR, while the TCRdb copy is restricted to in-frame clones and leaves out a portion. Among a few hundred thousand clones, more than 70% were seen once, and the ten largest hold approximately 6.5%. Source material: peripheral blood. The receptors originated from a man aged 18-30 years who had recovered from COVID-19.

The chain recombines TRBV5-4 with TRBJ1-2, with TRBD1 matching 8 bases. Trimming took 2 bases from V and 4 from J; bases not matched to a gene: 7. Germline V CDR1 and CDR2: SGHNT, YYREEE (reference sequence). The CDR3 totals 15 residues. The CDR3 sequence is CASSFRDRTIYGYTF. The CDR3, as DNA: TGTGCCAGCAGCTTCAGGGACAGGACCATCTATGGCTACACCTTC. Using reference TRBV5-4 and TRBJ1-2 for the parts outside the CDR3, the full variable domain is ETGVTQSPTHLIKTRGQQVTLRCSSQSGHNTVSWYQQALGQGPQFIFQYYREEENGRGNFPPRFSGLQFPNYSSELNVNALELDDSALYLCASSFRDRTIYGYTFGSGTRLTVV.

J is TRBJ2-7 and V is TRBV7-9; D not resolved. Germline CDR1 and CDR2: SEHNR and FQNEAQ (reference sequence). The CDR3 loop spans 14 amino acids. Between the trimmed V and J ends, which lost 1 base and 7 bases, there was a span of 14 bases. The CDR3 DNA reads as TGTGCCAGCAGCTTAGGGTCGACATATCAAGAGCAGTACTTC. This encodes CASSLGSTYQEQYF.

The V gene is TRBV6-5, the J gene TRBJ1-3; D is ambiguous. The V end was cut by 10 bases, the J end by 4 bases, with 11 bases between. This CDR3 has 12 residues. Germline lookup yields CDR1 MNHEY and CDR2 SVGAGI. Written as DNA, the CDR3 is TGTGCCACCACCACTTTAGGAAACACCATATATTTT. Translation gives CATTTLGNTIYF.

The J gene is TRBJ2-1, the V gene TRBV5-1, with 7 positions matching TRBD2. The CDR3 totals 14 residues. Unmatched junction bases numbered 5, after V lost 4 bases and J lost 4 bases. Germline loops: CDR1 SGHRS, CDR2 YFSETQ. CDR3 coding DNA: TGCGCCAGCAGCGTGGGGCGGGGGTACAATGAGCAGTTCTTC. Protein sequence: CASSVGRGYNEQFF. The full variable domain, with the rest looked up from reference TRBV5-1 and TRBJ2-1, is KAGVTQTPRYLIKTRGQQVTLSCSPISGHRSVSWYQQTPGQGLQFLFEYFSETQRNKGNFPGRFSGRQFSNSRSEMNVSTLELGDSALYLCASSVGRGYNEQFFGPGTRLTVL.

The chain couples TRBV3-1 (or the pseudogene TRBV3-2) to TRBJ1-2; 9 bases are a match to TRBD1. The CDR3 totals 14 residues. Germline values: CDR1 LGHDT, CDR2 YNNKEL (reference sequence). The V segment lost 3 bases and the J segment 3 bases; nucleotides outside the gene matches: 2. The CDR3 loop reads CASSHRDRDYGYTF. The CDR3 nucleotides read TGTGCCAGCAGCCACCGGGACAGGGACTATGGCTACACCTTC.

The sample holds one count of this clone. This chain joins TRBV19 and TRBJ2-7; 7 positions agree with TRBD2. Per the germline V gene, CDR1 is LNHDA and CDR2 is SQIVND (reference sequence). The CDR3 is 13 residues long. Trimming at V came to 5 bases and at J to 4 bases, leaving 5 bases not matched to a gene. CDR3 in DNA: TGTGCCAGTAGTTTCTCCGGGGGGTACGAGCAGTACTTC. This encodes CASSFSGGYEQYF.

Written as DNA, the CDR3 is TGTGCCAGCAGCCACAGGGAGACCCAGTACTTC. Protein: CASSHRETQYF. The chain recombines TRBV6-5 with TRBJ2-5, with D perhaps TRBD1 (5 bases). This CDR3 is 11 amino acids long. From germline, CDR1 is MNHEY and CDR2 SVGAGI. V gave up 6 bases and J gave up 5 bases, with 7 bases separating them.

This clone is labeled as medium-sized. The rearrangement links TRBV4-2 to TRBJ1-2, with 9 bases that match TRBD1. The germline V gene has CDR1 LGHNA and CDR2 YNFKEQ. V shed 2 bases, J shed 3 bases, and the junction held 7 bases outside the gene matches. This CDR3 has 16 amino acids. This chain's CDR3 is CASSQPGQGQDYGYTF. DNA of the CDR3: TGTGCCAGCAGCCAACCAGGACAGGGGCAGGACTATGGCTACACCTTC.

The chain uses TRBV30 and TRBJ2-1, with TRBD2 matching over 7 bases. Germline V CDR1 and CDR2: GTSNPN, SVGIG (reference sequence). The CDR3 covers 16 residues. V was pared by 2 bases and J by 10 bases, with 17 bases of the junction left unmatched. The CDR3, as DNA: TGTGCCTGGAGTACCGCGGGGTTAGCGGGTTTAGGAGAGCAGTTCTTC. Residues: CAWSTAGLAGLGEQFF.

This chain uses TRBV28 with TRBJ2-2; 14 bases align to TRBD2. The V segment lost 4 bases and the J segment 7 bases; nucleotides outside the gene matches: 2. Per germline, CDR1 MDHEN and CDR2 SYDVKM. CDR3 length equals 15 residues. CDR3 region: CASSSGLAGGGELFF. In DNA form, the CDR3 reads TGTGCCAGCAGTTCAGGACTAGCGGGAGGCGGGGAGCTGTTTTTT. The entire variable domain, with the rest obtained from reference TRBV28 and TRBJ2-2, is as follows: DVKVTQSSRYLVKRTGEKVFLECVQDMDHENMFWYRQDPGLGLRLIYFSYDVKMKEKGDIPEGYSVSREKKERFSLILESASTNQTSMYLCASSSGLAGGGELFFGEGSRLTVL.

The chain joins TRBV6-5 to TRBJ1-1; no reliable D call. Germline V gene sequence: CDR1 MNHEY, CDR2 SVGAGI. The CDR3 is made up of 11 amino acids. Trimming took 2 bases from V and 12 from J, leaving 10 bases between them. DNA for the CDR3: TGTGCCAGCAGTTACATCGGGGAATCTTTCTTT. It translates to CASSYIGESFF.

The gene calls are TRBV12-5 and TRBJ1-1, with D maybe TRBD1 (6 bases). This CDR3 spans 17 amino acids. The germline V gene encodes CDR1 LGHNT and CDR2 FRNRAP. With 0 bases removed from V and 5 bases from J, the gap between germline ends came to 19 bases. CDR3 sequence: CASGLVDGGQMGTEAFF. The CDR3 DNA reads as TGTGCTAGTGGTTTGGTAGACGGGGGGCAAATGGGTACTGAAGCTTTCTTT.

The V and J genes are TRBV5-8 and TRBJ2-7; D gene ambiguous. The CDR3 extends over 11 amino acids. Trimming shortened V by 0 bases and J by 7 bases, and 5 bases separated the two germline ends. Germline CDR1 is SGHTS and CDR2 is YDEGEE. CDR3 region: CASSLAFEQYF. In nucleotides, the CDR3 is TGTGCCAGCAGCTTGGCCTTTGAGCAGTACTTC. Filled out from reference TRBV5-8 and TRBJ2-7, the complete variable domain reads EAGVTQSPTHLIKTRGQQATLRCSPISGHTSVYWYQQALGLGLQFLLWYDEGEERNRGNFPPRFSGRQFPNYSSELNVNALELEDSALYLCASSLAFEQYFGPGTRLTVT.

The chain carries TRBV2 and TRBJ2-2; the match to TRBD1 covers 8 bases. The CDR3 is 15 amino acids. In germline, CDR1 is SNHLY, CDR2 FYNNEI. The V segment lost 6 bases and the J segment 3 bases; nucleotides outside the gene matches: 6. The CDR3 protein is CASRRTGWDTGELFF. The CDR3 region has the DNA TGTGCCAGCAGGAGGACAGGGTGGGACACCGGGGAGCTGTTTTTT.

J is TRBJ2-1 and V is TRBV2; 7 bases are a match to TRBD1. CDR1 and CDR2 (germline): SNHLY, FYNNEI. The CDR3 extends over 15 amino acids. V was clipped by 8 bases and J by 0 bases; unmatched bases: 7. CDR3: CASRGGSGSYNEQFF. CDR3 sequence (DNA): TGTGCCAGCCGAGGGGGCTCCGGCTCCTACAATGAGCAGTTCTTC.

The chain recombines TRBV10-1 with TRBJ2-7, with 9 bases that match TRBD1. CDR1 and CDR2 from the germline V gene are WNHNN and SYGVQD (reference sequence). The J segment lost 5 bases and the V segment lost 8 bases, leaving 19 bases of the junction unmatched. The length of the CDR3 is 17 residues. The CDR3 reads CASYGGTGSSMLHEQYF. The DNA for the CDR3 is TGCGCCAGCTACGGCGGGACAGGGTCTTCTATGCTCCACGAGCAGTACTTC.

The CDR3 is CASSLMEGAGVGYTF. In DNA form, the CDR3 reads TGCGCCAGCAGCTTAATGGAGGGGGCGGGTGTTGGCTACACCTTC. The rearrangement uses TRBV5-1 and TRBJ1-2; 7 bases are shared with TRBD1. This CDR3 region has 15 residues. V shed 2 bases, J shed 7 bases, and the junction held 11 bases outside the gene matches. CDR1 and CDR2 (germline): SGHRS, YFSETQ.

V usage is TRBV11-1 and J usage is TRBJ2-5; 9 bases align to TRBD2. This CDR3 is built from 16 residues. The trim removed 4 bases at V and 2 bases at J, leaving 8 bases unmatched. CDR1 is SGHAT and CDR2 is FQDESV in the germline V gene (reference sequence). CDR3 nucleotides: TGTGCCAGCAGCTACGGGGGACTAGCCTCGCAAGAGACCCAGTACTTC. Protein sequence: CASSYGGLASQETQYF.

V gene TRBV19 combines with J gene TRBJ1-2, with D possibly being TRBD1 (6 bases). This CDR3 region has 17 residues. The V end was cut by 5 bases, the J end by 6 bases, with 25 bases between. The V gene's germline CDR1 is LNHDA and CDR2 SQIVND (reference sequence). The CDR3 loop is CASSPLDPRGVINGYTF. CDR3 DNA sequence: TGTGCCAGTAGTCCGCTGGACCCCAGGGGAGTAATCAATGGCTACACCTTC.

The V gene is TRBV28, the J gene TRBJ1-2; TRBD1 agrees at 10 bases. The germline CDR1 and CDR2 sequences are MDHEN and SYDVKM. J lost 8 bases, V lost 6 bases, and 6 bases had no gene match. CDR3 length: 13 amino acids. The CDR3 spells CASSNGQGGGYTF. Here the CDR3 DNA reads TGTGCCAGCAGCAACGGACAGGGGGGCGGCTACACCTTC.

This chain connects TRBV15 to TRBJ1-2; perhaps TRBD1 as D (5 bases). Germline V lookup: CDR1 LNHNV, CDR2 YYDKDF (reference sequence). This CDR3 region has 14 residues. Between the trimmed V and J ends, which lost 1 base and 2 bases, there was a span of 8 bases. The CDR3, as DNA: TGTGCCACCAGCAGAGGGCAGGGCAACTATGGCTACACCTTC. Residues: CATSRGQGNYGYTF.

This clone is a singleton in its sample. The genes are TRBV6-5 and TRBJ1-2; D is perhaps TRBD1 (5 bases). The CDR3 runs 14 residues. The germline gives CDR1 MNHEY, CDR2 SVGAGI. Trimming took off 6 bases at V and 2 bases at J, with 13 bases between the two ends. The CDR3 is CASSNGGLNYGYTF. Here the CDR3 DNA reads TGTGCCAGCAGCAACGGGGGACTCAACTATGGCTACACCTTC.

The chain has TRBV6-5 and TRBJ2-1; 8 nucleotides align to TRBD1. Germline CDR1 MNHEY, CDR2 SVGAGI. The junction had 6 bases not matched to a gene; V was cut back by 0 bases and J by 5 bases. The CDR3 extends over 16 amino acids. The CDR3 reads CASSYSFGTGHNEQFF. As DNA, the CDR3 is TGTGCCAGCAGTTACTCCTTCGGGACAGGACACAATGAGCAGTTCTTC.

The CDR3 sequence is CASQGSSSYEQYF. In nucleotides, the CDR3 is TGTGCTAGTCAGGGGTCATCCTCCTACGAGCAGTACTTC. This chain connects TRBV12-5 to TRBJ2-7, with a tentative D call TRBD1 (6 bases). CDR3 size: 13 residues. V was trimmed by 8 bases and J by 0 bases, leaving 11 bases between them. CDR1 and CDR2 (germline): LGHNT, FRNRAP.